The clone carrying this TCR beta chain was counted only a few times. Its specificity is not known. Repertoires were generated with immunoSEQ multiplex PCR, while TCRdb's copy carries only in-frame clones and drops some. The data show about a million clones, with 70% to 80% seen just once and over 1.3% held by the top ten. This entry comes from a study of shared clonotypes between healthy human individuals. Overall study context: Researchers assigned three CD4 naive, three CD4 memory, two CD8 naive and one CD8 memory plate to each donor.

General study findings and limits: Among non-shared clonotypes, generation probabilities were lower than among those shared by all four donors.

The sequence was collected from a man younger than 35 in good health. The sequencing input was memory CD4+ T cells sorted from blood. Described subset: CD45RA-negative fraction.

CDR3 nucleotides: TGTGCCAGCAGTTACTCGCCCGGATTCTCTGGAAACACCATATATTTT. Its translation: CASSYSPGFSGNTIYF. The gene calls are TRBV6-5 and TRBJ1-3; D uncertain. This CDR3 contains 16 residues. Germline CDR1 reads MNHEY; CDR2 reads SVGAGI. V dropped 0 bases and J dropped 0 bases, with 9 bases sitting between them.